The 23 T cell receptor beta chains reported below all come from one sample, sequenced in a study of beta chain features in type 1 diabetes (dated by TCRdb to the late 2010s). What the authors observed across the whole study: A moderate but significant shortening of TCRB CDR3 length was observed in type 1 diabetes patients in all four CD4+ subsets.

These receptors are not linked to any known antigen. Library method: the immunoSEQ multiplex PCR assay. The High Capacity cDNA Reverse Transcription Kit was used to reverse transcribe all of the isolated RNA, meaning that expressed TCRB transcripts were what got sequenced. This is the immuneACCESS table as TCRdb keeps it, with only in-frame sequences that have V and J called. A part of the clones is gone; compared with another copy, unresolved V genes explain less than half, and the rest is unexplained. Present in this sample are around 250,000 clones, over 11% of which were seen just once. The ten biggest clones cover roughly 0.018% of the sample. Sequenced: naive CD4+ T cells from blood. What the cell subset or site label conveys for this sample: true naive CD4+ T cells. These receptor sequences come from a man aged 25 to 45 with type 1 diabetes.

The chain employs TRBV5-1 and TRBJ2-5, with D possibly being TRBD2 (6 bases). Per the germline V gene, CDR1 is SGHRS and CDR2 is YFSETQ. The CDR3 is 15 amino acids. V lost 4 bases to trimming and J lost 2 bases, with 15 bases between them. The CDR3 DNA follows: TGCGCCAGCAGCGCCCGTGGGGGGATGCAAGAGACCCAGTACTTC. Its translation: CASSARGGMQETQYF.

The chain links TRBV7-2 to TRBJ2-7; TRBD1 matches 7 bases. Germline V CDR1 and CDR2: SGHTA, FQGNSA. Trimming took 5 bases from V and 6 from J; bases not matched to a gene: 7. This CDR3 has 13 amino acids. CDR3 DNA sequence: TGTGCCAGCAGCAGAACAGGGGATGGCGAGCAGTACTTC. Amino acids: CASSRTGDGEQYF.

This clone was recorded only once. The chain joins TRBV6-6 to TRBJ2-7, with TRBD2 matching over 8 bases. CDR3 length: 15 residues. Germline V gene lookup returns CDR1 MNHNY and CDR2 SVGAGI (reference sequence). The V segment lost 5 bases and the J segment 2 bases; nucleotides outside the gene matches: 8. For the CDR3, the DNA is TGTGCCAGCAGTCCCATGGGACTAGGAACCTACGAGCAGTACTTC. It translates to CASSPMGLGTYEQYF.

This sequence joins TRBV19 and TRBJ2-7; a possible D gene is TRBD2 (5 bases). V lost 6 bases to trimming and J lost 2 bases, with 14 bases between them. This CDR3 is 14 amino acids long. The germline V gene encodes CDR1 LNHDA and CDR2 SQIVND (reference sequence). This chain's CDR3 is CASSTPSGTYEQYF. The CDR3 coding sequence is TGTGCCAGTAGCACGCCGTCCGGGACCTACGAGCAGTACTTC.

The V call is TRBV14, the J call TRBJ2-1, with 9 bases fitting TRBD2. This CDR3 comprises 16 residues. CDR1 is SGHDN, CDR2 FVKESK, per germline. J was trimmed by 1 base and V by 5 bases; bases with no gene match: 6. Written as DNA, the CDR3 is TGTGCCAGCAGCTTTACAGCGGGAGGTTCCTACAATGAGCAGTTCTTC. Translating gives CASSFTAGGSYNEQFF.

This sequence joins TRBV7-2 and TRBJ2-7; 10 bases map to TRBD1. The germline V gene has CDR1 SGHTA and CDR2 FQGNSA. J was trimmed by 4 bases and V by 4 bases; bases with no gene match: 4. The CDR3 covers 14 residues. The CDR3 spells CASSSRQGAYEQYF. CDR3 bases: TGTGCCAGCAGCTCCAGACAGGGGGCTTACGAGCAGTACTTC.

In this sample, this clone turned up a few times. The chain recombines TRBV18 with TRBJ2-3, with D hard to call. The ends were cut back, 1 base at V and 10 bases at J, with 9 bases in the middle. This CDR3 has 12 residues. Germline CDR1 KGHSH, CDR2 LQKENI. This chain's CDR3 is CASSPRGWAQYF. DNA of the CDR3: TGTGCCAGCTCACCACGCGGATGGGCGCAGTATTTT. Full variable domain (rest looked up from reference TRBV18 and TRBJ2-3): NAGVMQNPRHLVRRRGQEARLRCSPMKGHSHVYWYRQLPEEGLKFMVYLQKENIIDESGMPKERFSAEFPKEGPSILRIQQVVRGDSAAYFCASSPRGWAQYFGPGTRLTVL.

The chain links TRBV5-1 to TRBJ2-7; a possible D gene is TRBD1 (5 bases). The germline V gene encodes CDR1 SGHRS and CDR2 YFSETQ. V was pared by 4 bases and J by 6 bases, with 14 bases between. The CDR3 consists of 13 residues. The DNA for the CDR3 is TGCGCCAGCAGCCAGGACAAGACTCTCGAGCAGTACTTC. This translates into CASSQDKTLEQYF. The full variable domain, rest sourced from reference TRBV5-1 and TRBJ2-7, is KAGVTQTPRYLIKTRGQQVTLSCSPISGHRSVSWYQQTPGQGLQFLFEYFSETQRNKGNFPGRFSGRQFSNSRSEMNVSTLELGDSALYLCASSQDKTLEQYFGPGTRLTVT.

The chain recombines TRBV4-2 with TRBJ2-1, with 9 positions matching TRBD2. The CDR3 is 16 residues long. The V gene's germline CDR1 is LGHNA and CDR2 YNFKEQ. The V and J ends lost 2 bases and 4 bases, in that order; junction bases with no gene match: 6. In DNA, the CDR3 is TGTGCCAGCAGCCAAAGGCAACTAGCGGGTTACAATGAGCAGTTCTTC. It yields the protein CASSQRQLAGYNEQFF.

The rearrangement links TRBV7-3 to TRBJ2-1; maybe TRBD2 (5 bases). Trimming stripped 5 bases from V and 6 bases from J, with 8 bases between. This CDR3 is 12 amino acids long. Germline CDR1 SGHTA, CDR2 FQGTGA. The CDR3, as DNA: TGTGCCAGCAGCCGAGGGCTCAATGAGCAGTTCTTC. Translated: CASSRGLNEQFF.

This clone appeared a few times. This chain joins TRBV6-6 and TRBJ1-1; no clear D gene. The length of the CDR3 is 15 residues. Germline V gene lookup returns CDR1 MNHNY and CDR2 SVGAGI (reference sequence). Trimming left V 2 bases short and J 1 base short, with 11 bases between. CDR3 nucleotides: TGTGCCAGCAGTTACGTCGATACGGGGAACACTGAAGCTTTCTTT. Protein sequence: CASSYVDTGNTEAFF.

This clone showed up just a few times. This chain joins TRBV7-2 and TRBJ1-5; 7 bases match TRBD1. J gave up 5 bases and V 2 bases, and 3 bases lay outside the gene matches. Germline CDR1 and CDR2: SGHTA and FQGNSA. The length of the CDR3 is 14 residues. The CDR3 loop reads CASSLKTGDQPQHF. The CDR3 nucleotides read TGTGCCAGCAGCTTAAAAACAGGGGATCAGCCCCAGCATTTT. Variable domain in full (rest from reference TRBV7-2 and TRBJ1-5): GAGVSQSPSNKVTEKGKDVELRCDPISGHTALYWYRQSLGQGLEFLIYFQGNSAPDKSGLPSDRFSAERTGGSVSTLTIQRTQQEDSAVYLCASSLKTGDQPQHFGDGTRLSIL.

The chain recombines TRBV7-9 with TRBJ2-2; 9 bases fit TRBD1. The V gene's germline CDR1 is SEHNR and CDR2 FQNEAQ (reference sequence). The CDR3 runs 17 residues. V shed 10 bases and J 4 bases; nucleotides not matched to a gene: 16. DNA for the CDR3: TGTGCCACTCAACAGGGGGCTCAGAGTTCGAGCACCGGGGAGCTGTTTTTT. It yields the protein CATQQGAQSSSTGELFF.

The chain carries TRBV7-3 and TRBJ2-3, with a tentative D call TRBD2 (6 bases). This CDR3 contains 15 residues. Trimming cost V 4 bases and J 0 bases, with 11 bases left between them. CDR1 and CDR2 from the germline V gene are SGHTA and FQGTGA. The CDR3 is CASSSAGTSTDTQYF. In DNA form, the CDR3 reads TGTGCCAGCAGCTCCGCGGGGACTAGCACAGATACGCAGTATTTT. The whole variable domain, filled in from reference TRBV7-3 and TRBJ2-3, reads GAGVSQTPSNKVTEKGKYVELRCDPISGHTALYWYRQSLGQGPEFLIYFQGTGAADDSGLPNDRFFAVRPEGSVSTLKIQRTERGDSAVYLCASSSAGTSTDTQYFGPGTRLTVL.

The table lists this clone with a few counts. This chain uses TRBV28 with TRBJ1-1; perhaps TRBD1 as D (5 bases). CDR1 is MDHEN and CDR2 is SYDVKM in the germline V gene. CDR3 length: 14 residues. Between the trimmed V and J ends, which lost 5 bases and 3 bases, there was a span of 13 bases. In DNA form, the CDR3 reads TGTGCCAGCAGTCTCCGCGGGGGGTACACTGAAGCTTTCTTT. Its protein product is CASSLRGGYTEAFF.

The chain couples TRBV25-1 to TRBJ2-2; D is undetermined. V was shortened by 4 bases and J by 1 base, with 10 bases between the two germline ends. The CDR3 consists of 15 residues. CDR1 is MGHDK, CDR2 SYGVNS, per germline. The CDR3: CASSGFSQNTGELFF. The CDR3 DNA follows: TGTGCCAGCAGTGGATTTAGTCAGAACACCGGGGAGCTGTTTTTT.

The chain joins TRBV10-3 to TRBJ2-3; 7 bases align to TRBD2. The CDR3 runs 13 residues. Germline V CDR1 and CDR2: ENHRY, SYGVKD. J gave up 0 bases and V 10 bases, and 4 bases lay outside the gene matches. The CDR3 DNA reads TGTGCCACGGGGGGACCTAGCACAGATACGCAGTATTTT. Translation: CATGGPSTDTQYF.

This clone was seen a handful of times. The chain uses TRBV9 and TRBJ2-5, with 9 bases fitting TRBD2. The CDR3 runs 15 residues. From germline, CDR1 is SGDLS and CDR2 YYNGEE. V lost 5 bases and J lost 5; bases outside the gene matches: 10. CDR3 bases: TGTGCCAGCAGTGAGCGGGAGGTGTTGGAGGAGACCCAGTACTTC. Residues: CASSEREVLEETQYF. The variable domain in full, with the rest retrieved from reference TRBV9 and TRBJ2-5, is DSGVTQTPKHLITATGQRVTLRCSPRSGDLSVYWYQQSLDQGLQFLIQYYNGEERAKGNILERFSAQQFPDLHSELNLSSLELGDSALYFCASSEREVLEETQYFGPGTRLLVL.

This clone was recorded a few times. Within the sample, other DNA sequences also encode this same CDR3. The chain joins TRBV7-9 to TRBJ2-7; TRBD1 is a possible D gene (5 bases). This CDR3 has 14 amino acids. The germline gives CDR1 SEHNR, CDR2 FQNEAQ (reference sequence). V was shortened by 6 bases and J by 0 bases, with 12 bases between the two germline ends. The CDR3 sequence: CASSPRQGSYEQYF. Here the CDR3 DNA reads TGTGCCAGCAGTCCAAGGCAGGGCTCCTACGAGCAGTACTTC. Together with reference TRBV7-9 and TRBJ2-7, the CDR3 gives the full variable domain: DTGVSQNPRHKITKRGQNVTFRCDPISEHNRLYWYRQTLGQGPEFLTYFQNEAQLEKSRLLSDRFSAERPKGSFSTLEIQRTEQGDSAMYLCASSPRQGSYEQYFGPGTRLTVT.

This clone came up a few times. The V and J genes are TRBV9 and TRBJ1-5, with D possibly being TRBD1 (6 bases). Germline lookup yields CDR1 SGDLS and CDR2 YYNGEE. The ends were cut back, 4 bases at V and 5 bases at J, with 13 bases in the middle. The CDR3 runs 14 residues. CDR3 sequence (DNA): TGTGCCAGCAGCCGGGACACGGATGATCAGCCCCAGCATTTT. Protein sequence: CASSRDTDDQPQHF.

The J gene is TRBJ2-7, the V gene TRBV18, with D possibly matching TRBD1 (6 bases). Per germline, CDR1 KGHSH and CDR2 LQKENI. The CDR3 loop spans 14 amino acids. Trimming stripped 0 bases from V and 4 bases from J, with 10 bases between. The CDR3 sequence is CASSPPQGYYEQYF. CDR3 in DNA: TGTGCCAGCTCACCACCCCAGGGGTATTACGAGCAGTACTTC.

In this sample, this clone turned up a few times. This chain uses TRBV23-1 with TRBJ1-1; D ambiguous. TRBV23-1 is classed as an ORF, of uncertain function. This CDR3 has 15 amino acids. Trimming took 9 bases from V and 10 from J, leaving 27 bases between them. The CDR3 DNA reads TGCGCCAGGATACAACTTCTGGGCGACTCAGAGGGAGCTTTCTTT. Translated, it gives CARIQLLGDSEGAFF.

V and J are TRBV2 and TRBJ1-2; 7 nucleotides line up with TRBD1. This CDR3 is built from 13 residues. V was clipped by 5 bases and J by 5 bases; unmatched bases: 5. Germline-derived CDR1 and CDR2 are SNHLY and FYNNEI. The CDR3 loop is CASSNRGEYGYTF. CDR3 coding DNA: TGTGCCAGCAGTAACAGGGGAGAATATGGCTACACCTTC.